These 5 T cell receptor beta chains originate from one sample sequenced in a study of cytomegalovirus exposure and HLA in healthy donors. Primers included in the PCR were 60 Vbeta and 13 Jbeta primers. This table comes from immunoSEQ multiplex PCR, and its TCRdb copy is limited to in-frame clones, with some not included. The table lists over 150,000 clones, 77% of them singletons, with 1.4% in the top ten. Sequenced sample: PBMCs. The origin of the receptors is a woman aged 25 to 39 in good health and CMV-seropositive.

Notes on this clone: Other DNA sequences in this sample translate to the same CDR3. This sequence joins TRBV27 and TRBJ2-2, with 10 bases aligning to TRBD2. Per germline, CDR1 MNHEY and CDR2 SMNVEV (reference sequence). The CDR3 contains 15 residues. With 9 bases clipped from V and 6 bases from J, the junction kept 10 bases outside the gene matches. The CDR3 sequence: CASRLSGRAPGELFF. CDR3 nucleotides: TGTGCCAGTAGACTGAGCGGGAGGGCTCCCGGGGAGCTGTTTTTT.

This CDR3 is CASSLQGEGEKLFF. The CDR3 region has the DNA TGCGCCAGCAGCTTACAGGGGGAAGGTGAAAAACTGTTTTTT. The V and J genes are TRBV4-1 and TRBJ1-4; 8 bases are shared with TRBD1. CDR1 is MGHRA and CDR2 is YSYEKL in the germline V gene. This CDR3 region has 14 residues. Trimming removed 5 bases from V and 7 bases from J; junction bases left unmatched: 6.

CDR3 region: CASSLASPGSGETQYF. The CDR3 coding sequence is TGTGCCAGCAGCTTAGCGTCCCCGGGGAGTGGAGAGACCCAGTACTTC. The chain recombines TRBV7-8 with TRBJ2-5, with D tentatively TRBD2 (5 bases). Trimming took off 0 bases at V and 4 bases at J, with 15 bases between the two ends. Per germline, CDR1 SGHVS and CDR2 FQNEAQ. The length of the CDR3 is 16 residues.

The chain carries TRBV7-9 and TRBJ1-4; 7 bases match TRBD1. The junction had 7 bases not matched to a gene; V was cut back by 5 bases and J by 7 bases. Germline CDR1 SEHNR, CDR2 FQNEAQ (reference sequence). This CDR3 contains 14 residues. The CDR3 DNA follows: TGTGCCAGCAGCCGACAGGGTGGGAGTGAAAAACTGTTTTTT. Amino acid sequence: CASSRQGGSEKLFF.

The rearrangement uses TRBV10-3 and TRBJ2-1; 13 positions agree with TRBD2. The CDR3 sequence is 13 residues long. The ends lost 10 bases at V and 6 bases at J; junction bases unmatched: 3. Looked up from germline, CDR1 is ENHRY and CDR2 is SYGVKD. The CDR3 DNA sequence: TGTGCCACCGGGACTAGCGGGACCAATGAGCAGTTCTTC. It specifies CATGTSGTNEQFF.